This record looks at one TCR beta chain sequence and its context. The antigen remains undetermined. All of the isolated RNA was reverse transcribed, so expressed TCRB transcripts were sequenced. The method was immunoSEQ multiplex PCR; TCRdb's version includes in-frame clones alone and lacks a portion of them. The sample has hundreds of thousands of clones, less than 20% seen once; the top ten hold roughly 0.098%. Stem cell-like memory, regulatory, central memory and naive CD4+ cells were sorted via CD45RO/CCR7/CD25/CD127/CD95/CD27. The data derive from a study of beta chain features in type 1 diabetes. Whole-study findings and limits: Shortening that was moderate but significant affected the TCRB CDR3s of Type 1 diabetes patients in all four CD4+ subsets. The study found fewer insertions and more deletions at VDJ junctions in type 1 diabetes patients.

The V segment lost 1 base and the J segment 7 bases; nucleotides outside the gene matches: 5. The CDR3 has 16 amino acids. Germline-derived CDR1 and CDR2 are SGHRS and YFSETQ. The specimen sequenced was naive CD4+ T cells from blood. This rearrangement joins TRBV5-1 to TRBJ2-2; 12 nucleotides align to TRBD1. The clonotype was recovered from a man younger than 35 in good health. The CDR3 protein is CASSLLGQGAFGELFF. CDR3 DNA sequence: TGCGCCAGCAGCTTGTTGGGACAGGGGGCCTTCGGGGAGCTGTTTTTT. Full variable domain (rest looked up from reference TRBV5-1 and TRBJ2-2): KAGVTQTPRYLIKTRGQQVTLSCSPISGHRSVSWYQQTPGQGLQFLFEYFSETQRNKGNFPGRFSGRQFSNSRSEMNVSTLELGDSALYLCASSLLGQGAFGELFFGEGSRLTVL.